These 30 T cell receptor beta chains share one sample of origin, sequenced in a study of monozygotic twins with inflammatory bowel disease. TCRdb re-called the 5' RACE reads, yielding one record per CDR3 amino acid sequence without DNA. This sample's table reports about 420,000 distinct CDR3 sequences. The source material was blood. The receptors stem from a human donor with ulcerative colitis or Crohn's disease, or a healthy co-twin of an affected twin (not recorded which).

CDR3 loop: CASSQNFATNEKLFF. The chain combines TRBV4-3 with TRBJ1-4. Germline V CDR1 and CDR2: LGHNA, YSLEER. This CDR3 is built from 15 residues.

The chain carries TRBV7-9 and TRBJ2-3; TCRdb's D gene call, TRBD1, goes unchecked for lack of DNA. Germline loops: CDR1 SEHNR, CDR2 FQNEAQ (reference sequence). The CDR3 contains 16 residues. CDR3 region: CASSLRPGQATDTQYF.

The chain uses TRBV5-8 and TRBJ2-5; TCRdb calls TRBD1, which cannot be checked without DNA. The germline V gene has CDR1 SGHTS and CDR2 YDEGEE. The CDR3 has 16 residues. CDR3 region: CASSLRGGHSQETQYF.

The V and J genes are TRBV4-3 and TRBJ1-2. Germline-derived CDR1 and CDR2 are LGHNA and YSLEER. The CDR3 contains 14 residues. The CDR3 protein is CASSPGRTNYGYTF.

V gene TRBV5-1 combines with J gene TRBJ2-5; TCRdb gives TRBD1 as the D gene, but with no DNA this cannot be confirmed. The CDR3 covers 19 residues. Germline assignment: CDR1 SGHRS and CDR2 YFSETQ. The CDR3 region is CASSSSTFRDRTGGETQYF.

The chain's CDR3 is CASSSGSVFTGTSSYEQYF. The chain recombines TRBV5-1 with TRBJ2-7; TCRdb picks TRBD2, but there is no DNA to check that call. Germline V gene lookup returns CDR1 SGHRS and CDR2 YFSETQ. This CDR3 has 19 amino acids.

This chain links TRBV7-6 with TRBJ2-2; TCRdb outputs TRBD1, but without DNA this stays unchecked. CDR1 SGHVS and CDR2 FNYEAQ come from the germline V gene. The CDR3 is 16 residues long. The CDR3 loop is CASSWGQGANTGELFF.

The chain employs TRBV4-3 and TRBJ2-7; without DNA, the TCRdb call of TRBD2 cannot be checked. The CDR3 sequence is 16 residues long. CDR1 and CDR2 (germline): LGHNA, YSLEER. Here the CDR3 reads CASSQLLAGGSYEQYF.

The rearrangement joins TRBV7-2 to TRBJ2-7; TCRdb designates TRBD2, a call that cannot be tested without DNA. CDR3 length: 15 amino acids. The germline gives CDR1 SGHTA, CDR2 FQGNSA. This chain's CDR3 is CASSLFGSGRDEQYF.

The J gene is TRBJ1-2, the V gene TRBV7-9; TCRdb lists TRBD1, though no DNA is available to test this call. The CDR3 runs to 16 residues. The germline V gene encodes CDR1 SEHNR and CDR2 FQNEAQ (reference sequence). The CDR3 is CASSPDWGGISSGYTF.

The V call is TRBV6-2 or TRBV6-3, the J call TRBJ2-1. Germline V lookup: CDR1 MNHEY, CDR2 SVGEGT. CDR3 length equals 12 residues. The CDR3 sequence: CASSFGWNEQFF.

V gene TRBV20-1 combines with J gene TRBJ2-1; lacking DNA, the TRBD2 call made by TCRdb goes unchecked. Germline V gene data show CDR1 as DFQATT and CDR2 as SNEGSKA (reference sequence). The CDR3 is 14 residues long. CDR3 amino acids: CSARGGTSKNEQFF.

The chain links TRBV7-9 to TRBJ1-1. This CDR3 comprises 15 residues. Germline assignment: CDR1 SEHNR and CDR2 FQNEAQ (reference sequence). The CDR3 spells CASSLPTYTNTGAFF.

J is TRBJ2-7 and V is TRBV5-1; with no DNA, the TCRdb D assignment of TRBD1 cannot be verified. The CDR3 spans 15 residues. Germline CDR1 reads SGHRS; CDR2 reads YFSETQ. CDR3 protein: CASSLAEGSQGEQYF.

The chain joins TRBV5-8 to TRBJ2-5. This CDR3 is 16 amino acids long. CDR1 and CDR2 (germline): SGHTS, YDEGEE. CDR3 amino acids: CASSSGLAAGQETQYF. The full variable domain, completed using reference TRBV5-8 and TRBJ2-5, is EAGVTQSPTHLIKTRGQQATLRCSPISGHTSVYWYQQALGLGLQFLLWYDEGEERNRGNFPPRFSGRQFPNYSSELNVNALELEDSALYLCASSSGLAAGQETQYFGPGTRLLVL.

The rearrangement links TRBV7-9 to TRBJ2-1; TCRdb's D call of TRBD2 is untestable without DNA. Germline V gene sequence: CDR1 SEHNR, CDR2 FQNEAQ (reference sequence). This CDR3 contains 14 residues. The CDR3 loop is CASSLDLAGDGQFF.

This chain uses TRBV28 with TRBJ2-4. Germline V CDR1 and CDR2: MDHEN, SYDVKM. The length of the CDR3 is 12 residues. CDR3 region: CATQVAKNIQYF.

This chain connects TRBV29-1 to TRBJ2-7; TCRdb designates TRBD2, a call that cannot be tested without DNA. The CDR3 has 11 residues. Germline values: CDR1 SQVTM, CDR2 ANQGSEA. This chain's CDR3 is CSGSGVGEQYF.

V and J are TRBV19 and TRBJ2-1; TCRdb reports TRBD2, a call that lacks DNA to check it against. Germline values: CDR1 LNHDA, CDR2 SQIVND (reference sequence). The CDR3 covers 16 residues. The chain's CDR3 is CASSIELAGGYNEQFF.

V usage is TRBV11-2 and J usage is TRBJ2-1; TCRdb names TRBD2, which stays unverified in the absence of DNA. In germline, CDR1 is SGHAT, CDR2 FQNNGV. This CDR3 region has 15 residues. The CDR3 loop reads CASSLDRGPPGVQFF.

This rearrangement joins TRBV20-1 to TRBJ1-1. The CDR3 totals 12 residues. The germline gives CDR1 DFQATT, CDR2 SNEGSKA (reference sequence). The CDR3 is CSARNRATEAFF.

The genes are TRBV12-3 or TRBV12-4 and TRBJ2-7; TCRdb's D call of TRBD1 is untestable without DNA. This CDR3 has 14 residues. This chain's CDR3 is CASSSLTGGYEQYF.

This chain connects TRBV28 to TRBJ1-2. The CDR3 has 12 amino acids. Germline loops: CDR1 MDHEN, CDR2 SYDVKM. The CDR3 loop is CASSQLNYGYTF.

The gene calls are TRBV20-1 and TRBJ2-3. CDR1 and CDR2 from the germline V gene are DFQATT and SNEGSKA (reference sequence). CDR3 size: 14 residues. CDR3 sequence: CSAPGIYSTDTQYF.

This rearrangement joins TRBV5-5 to TRBJ2-5. Looked up from germline, CDR1 is SGHKS and CDR2 is YYEKEE (reference sequence). There are 13 residues in the CDR3. CDR3 protein: CASSLDNSETQYF.

The rearrangement uses TRBV10-3 and TRBJ2-7; TCRdb's assignment of TRBD1 cannot be checked, as there is no DNA. Germline V CDR1 and CDR2: ENHRY, SYGVKD. The CDR3 sequence is 13 residues long. The CDR3 protein is CAISYRTGAEQYF.

The V gene is TRBV11-1, the J gene TRBJ2-7; absent DNA, TCRdb's TRBD1 call cannot be checked. The germline V gene encodes CDR1 SGHAT and CDR2 FQDESV (reference sequence). The CDR3 is 15 amino acids. Here the CDR3 reads CASSLNQGAIDEQYF.

The chain joins TRBV7-2 to TRBJ2-1; TCRdb's assignment of TRBD2 cannot be checked, as there is no DNA. Germline V CDR1 and CDR2: SGHTA, FQGNSA. The CDR3 is made up of 16 amino acids. CDR3 sequence: CASSSRLAGVRNEQFF.

The rearrangement links TRBV6-2 or TRBV6-3 to TRBJ2-7. This CDR3 is 12 amino acids long. Germline CDR1 reads MNHEY; CDR2 reads SVGEGT. The CDR3 loop is CASSGSRDEQYF.

The rearrangement joins TRBV20-1 to TRBJ1-3. CDR3 length: 12 amino acids. Germline V CDR1 and CDR2: DFQATT, SNEGSKA (reference sequence). The CDR3 is CSAGVSGNTIYF.